Given below is one TCR beta chain in context. This sample is drawn from a study of T-cell reconstitution after alpha-beta-depleted transplantation in children. Germline CDR1 is SGHNT and CDR2 is YENEEA. This CDR3 has 17 residues. The V segment lost 4 bases and the J segment 2 bases; nucleotides outside the gene matches: 11. Using unique molecular identifiers, the investigators prepared the TCRbeta library. TCRdb re-analysed the PCR reads in MiXCR, keeping a single row per CDR3 protein. The repertoire holds just under 550,000 distinct CDR3 sequences, with 15% to 20% as singletons. Sequencing was performed on PBMCs from the stem cell graft donor, taken from the stem cell graft. This TCR came from a human donor who donated a stem cell graft to a child with acute lymphoblastic leukemia. V and J are TRBV11-3 and TRBJ2-1; 7 bases align to TRBD1. Written as DNA, the CDR3 is TGTGCCAGCAGCTCAAGCTACAGGGGCGAACCCTACAATGAGCAGTTCTTC. The encoded protein is CASSSSYRGEPYNEQFF.